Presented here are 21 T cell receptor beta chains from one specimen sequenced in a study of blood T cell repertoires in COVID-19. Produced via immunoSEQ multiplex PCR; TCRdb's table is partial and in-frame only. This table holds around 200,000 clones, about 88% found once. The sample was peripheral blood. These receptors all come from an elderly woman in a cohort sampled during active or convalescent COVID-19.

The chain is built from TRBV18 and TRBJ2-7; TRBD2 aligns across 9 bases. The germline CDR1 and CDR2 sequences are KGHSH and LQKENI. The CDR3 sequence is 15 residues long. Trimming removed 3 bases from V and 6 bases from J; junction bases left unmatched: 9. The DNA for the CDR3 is TGTGCCAGCTCACCTTCTGCGGGAGGGATAAGCGAGCAGTACGTC. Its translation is CASSPSAGGISEQYV.

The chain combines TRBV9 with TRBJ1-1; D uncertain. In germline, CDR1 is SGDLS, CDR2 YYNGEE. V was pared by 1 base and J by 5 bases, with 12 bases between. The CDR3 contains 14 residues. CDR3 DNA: TGTGCCAGCAGCGTAATGGGGTCGGGAACTGAAGCTTTCTTT. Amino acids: CASSVMGSGTEAFF.

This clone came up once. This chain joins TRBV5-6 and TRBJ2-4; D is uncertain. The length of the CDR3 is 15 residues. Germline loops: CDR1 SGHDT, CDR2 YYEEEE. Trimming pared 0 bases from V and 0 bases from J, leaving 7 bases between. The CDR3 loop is CASSLGWLAKNIQYF. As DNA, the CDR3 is TGTGCCAGCAGCTTGGGTTGGCTAGCCAAAAACATTCAGTACTTC.

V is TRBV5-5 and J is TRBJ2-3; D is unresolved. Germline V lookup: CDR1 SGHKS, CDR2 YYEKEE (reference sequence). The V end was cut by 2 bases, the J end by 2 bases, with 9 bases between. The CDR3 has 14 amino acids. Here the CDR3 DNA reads TGTGCCAGCAGCTTCAGTACAACCACAGATACGCAGTATTTT. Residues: CASSFSTTTDTQYF. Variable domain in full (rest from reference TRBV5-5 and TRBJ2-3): DAGVTQSPTHLIKTRGQQVTLRCSPISGHKSVSWYQQVLGQGPQFIFQYYEKEERGRGNFPDRFSARQFPNYSSELNVNALLLGDSALYLCASSFSTTTDTQYFGPGTRLTVL.

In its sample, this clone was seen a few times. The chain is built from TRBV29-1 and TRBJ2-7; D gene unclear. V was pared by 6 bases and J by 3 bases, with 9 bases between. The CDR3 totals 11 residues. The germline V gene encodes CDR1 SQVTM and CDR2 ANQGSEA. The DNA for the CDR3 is TGCAGCGTCGCTTCGGTCTACGAGCAGTACTTC. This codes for CSVASVYEQYF.

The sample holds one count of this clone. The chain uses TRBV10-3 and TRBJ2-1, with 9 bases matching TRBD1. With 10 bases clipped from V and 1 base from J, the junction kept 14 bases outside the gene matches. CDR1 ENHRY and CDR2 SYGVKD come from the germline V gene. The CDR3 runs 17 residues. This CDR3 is CATTDRGLSPSYNEQFF. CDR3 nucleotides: TGTGCCACGACTGACAGGGGGTTATCCCCATCCTACAATGAGCAGTTCTTC.

CDR3 protein: CASSIGRAGDTQYF. The CDR3 coding sequence is TGTGCCAGCAGCATCGGCCGAGCCGGGGATACGCAGTATTTT. This chain links TRBV11-3 with TRBJ2-3; no reliable D call. Germline CDR1 and CDR2: SGHNT and YENEEA. V gave up 5 bases and J gave up 6 bases, with 15 bases separating them. CDR3 length equals 14 residues. The complete variable domain, with remaining parts taken from reference TRBV11-3 and TRBJ2-3, reads EAGVVQSPRYKIIEKKQPVAFWCNPISGHNTLYWYLQNLGQGPELLIRYENEEAVDDSQLPKDRFSAERLKGVDSTLKIQPAELGDSAVYLCASSIGRAGDTQYFGPGTRLTVL.

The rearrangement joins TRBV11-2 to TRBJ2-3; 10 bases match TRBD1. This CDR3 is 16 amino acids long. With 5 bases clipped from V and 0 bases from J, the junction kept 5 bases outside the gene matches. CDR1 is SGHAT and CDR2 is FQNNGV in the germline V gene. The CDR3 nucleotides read TGTGCCAGCAGCCTCCGACAGGGGGCAAGCACAGATACGCAGTATTTT. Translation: CASSLRQGASTDTQYF.

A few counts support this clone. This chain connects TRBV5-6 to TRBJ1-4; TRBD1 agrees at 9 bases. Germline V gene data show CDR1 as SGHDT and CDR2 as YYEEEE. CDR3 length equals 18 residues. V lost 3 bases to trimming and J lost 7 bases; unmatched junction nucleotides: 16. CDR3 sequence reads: CASSSGWVPGTGIEKLFF. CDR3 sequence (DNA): TGTGCCAGCAGCTCTGGTTGGGTACCGGGGACAGGGATTGAAAAACTGTTTTTT.

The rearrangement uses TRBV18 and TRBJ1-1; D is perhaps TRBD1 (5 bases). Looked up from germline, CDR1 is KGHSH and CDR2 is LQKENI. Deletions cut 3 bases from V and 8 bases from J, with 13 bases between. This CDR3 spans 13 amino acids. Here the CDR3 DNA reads TGTGCCAGCTCACCGGATCCCCGACAGGAAGCTTTCTTT. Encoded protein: CASSPDPRQEAFF.

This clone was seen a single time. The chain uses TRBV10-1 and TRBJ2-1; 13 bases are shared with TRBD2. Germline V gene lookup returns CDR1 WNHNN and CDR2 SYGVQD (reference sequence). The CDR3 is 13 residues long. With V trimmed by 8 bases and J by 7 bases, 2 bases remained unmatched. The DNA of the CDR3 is TGCGCCAGCGGGACTAGCGGGACGAATGAGCAGTTCTTC. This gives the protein CASGTSGTNEQFF.

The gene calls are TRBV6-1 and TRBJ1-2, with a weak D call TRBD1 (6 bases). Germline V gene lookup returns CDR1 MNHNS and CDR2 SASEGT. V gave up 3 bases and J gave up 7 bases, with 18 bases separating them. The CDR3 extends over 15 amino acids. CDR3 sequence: CASSELGQPEGGYTF. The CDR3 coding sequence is TGTGCCAGCAGTGAGTTAGGACAGCCTGAGGGTGGCTACACCTTC.

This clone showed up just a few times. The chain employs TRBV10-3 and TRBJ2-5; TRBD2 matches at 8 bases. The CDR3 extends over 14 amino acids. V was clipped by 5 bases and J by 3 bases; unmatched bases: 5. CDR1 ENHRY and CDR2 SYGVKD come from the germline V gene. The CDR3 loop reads CAISRTSRKETQYF. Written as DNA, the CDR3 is TGTGCCATCAGTAGGACTAGCAGAAAAGAGACCCAGTACTTC.

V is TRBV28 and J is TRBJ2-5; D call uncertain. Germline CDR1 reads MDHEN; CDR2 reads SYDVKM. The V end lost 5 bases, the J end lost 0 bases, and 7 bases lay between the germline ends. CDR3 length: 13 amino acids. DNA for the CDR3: TGTGCCAGCAGTGTAGCATACCAAGAGACCCAGTACTTC. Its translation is CASSVAYQETQYF.

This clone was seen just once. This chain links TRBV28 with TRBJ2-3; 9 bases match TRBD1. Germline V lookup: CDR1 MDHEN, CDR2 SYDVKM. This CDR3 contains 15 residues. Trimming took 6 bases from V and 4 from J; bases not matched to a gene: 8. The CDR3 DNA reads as TGTGCCAGCAGGACTGGGACAGGGAGTCCAGATACGCAGTATTTT. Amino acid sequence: CASRTGTGSPDTQYF.

CDR3 in amino acids: CASSEAERGAFF. The CDR3 nucleotides read TGTGCCAGCAGTGAGGCGGAGAGGGGGGCTTTCTTT. V is TRBV12-3 or TRBV12-4 and J is TRBJ1-1, with a possible D match to TRBD1 (6 bases). CDR3 size: 12 residues. V gave up 5 bases and J gave up 11 bases, with 15 bases separating them.

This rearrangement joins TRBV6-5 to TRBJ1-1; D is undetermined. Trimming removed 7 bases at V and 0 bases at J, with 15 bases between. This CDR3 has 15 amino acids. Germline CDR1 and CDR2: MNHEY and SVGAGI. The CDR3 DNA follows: TGTGCCAGCAATTCGGCGGCAGTCCTGAACACTGAAGCTTTCTTT. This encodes CASNSAAVLNTEAFF.

CDR3 DNA sequence: TGTGCCAGTAGTATGGGTCGTGATAGCGGGGGGAAATTTAATGAGCAGTTCTTC. Translation gives CASSMGRDSGGKFNEQFF. The chain links TRBV19 to TRBJ2-1; 10 bases match TRBD2. V lost 3 bases and J lost 7; bases outside the gene matches: 15. This CDR3 is built from 18 residues. CDR1 and CDR2 (germline): LNHDA, SQIVND (reference sequence).

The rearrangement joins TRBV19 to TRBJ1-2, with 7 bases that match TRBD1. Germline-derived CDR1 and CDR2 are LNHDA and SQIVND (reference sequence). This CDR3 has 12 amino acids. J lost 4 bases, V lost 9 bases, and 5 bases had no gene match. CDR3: CASTEGAYGYTF. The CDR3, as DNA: TGTGCCAGCACCGAGGGGGCCTATGGCTACACCTTC.

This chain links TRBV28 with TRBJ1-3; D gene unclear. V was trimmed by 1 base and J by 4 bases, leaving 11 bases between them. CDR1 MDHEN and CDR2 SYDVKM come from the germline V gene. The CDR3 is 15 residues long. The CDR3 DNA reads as TGTGCCAGCAGTTTATACAGAGCCGTCGGAAACACCATATATTTT. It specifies CASSLYRAVGNTIYF. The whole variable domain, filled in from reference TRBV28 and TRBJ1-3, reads DVKVTQSSRYLVKRTGEKVFLECVQDMDHENMFWYRQDPGLGLRLIYFSYDVKMKEKGDIPEGYSVSREKKERFSLILESASTNQTSMYLCASSLYRAVGNTIYFGEGSWLTVV.

CDR3 protein: CASNARGEKLFF. The CDR3 DNA reads TGTGCCAGCAATGCGAGAGGGGAAAAACTGTTTTTT. This rearrangement joins TRBV21-1 to TRBJ1-4. TRBV21-1 is tagged as a pseudogene. The CDR3 is 12 amino acids.